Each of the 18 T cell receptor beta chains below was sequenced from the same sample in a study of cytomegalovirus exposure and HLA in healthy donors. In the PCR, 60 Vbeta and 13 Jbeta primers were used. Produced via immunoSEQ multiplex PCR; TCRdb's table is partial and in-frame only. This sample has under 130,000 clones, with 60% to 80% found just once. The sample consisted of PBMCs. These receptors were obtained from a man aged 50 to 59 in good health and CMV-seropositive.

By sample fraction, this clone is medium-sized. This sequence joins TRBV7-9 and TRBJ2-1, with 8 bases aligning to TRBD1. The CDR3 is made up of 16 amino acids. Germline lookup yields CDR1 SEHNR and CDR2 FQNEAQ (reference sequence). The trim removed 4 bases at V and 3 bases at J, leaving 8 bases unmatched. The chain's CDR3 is CASSSPRTGNYNEQFF. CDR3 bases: TGTGCCAGCAGCTCCCCCCGGACAGGGAACTACAATGAGCAGTTCTTC.

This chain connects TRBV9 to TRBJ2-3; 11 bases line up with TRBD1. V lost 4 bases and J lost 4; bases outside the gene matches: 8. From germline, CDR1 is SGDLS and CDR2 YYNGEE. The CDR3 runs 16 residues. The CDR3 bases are TGTGCCAGCAGCCCGACGGGACAGGGGGGTTCAGATACGCAGTATTTT. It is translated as CASSPTGQGGSDTQYF. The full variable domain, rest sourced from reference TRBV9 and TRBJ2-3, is DSGVTQTPKHLITATGQRVTLRCSPRSGDLSVYWYQQSLDQGLQFLIQYYNGEERAKGNILERFSAQQFPDLHSELNLSSLELGDSALYFCASSPTGQGGSDTQYFGPGTRLTVL.

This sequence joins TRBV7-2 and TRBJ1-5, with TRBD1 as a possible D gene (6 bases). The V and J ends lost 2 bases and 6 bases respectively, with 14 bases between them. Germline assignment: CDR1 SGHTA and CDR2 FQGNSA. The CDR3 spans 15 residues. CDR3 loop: CASSLTGPRGQPQHF. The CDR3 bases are TGTGCCAGCAGCTTAACCGGCCCCAGGGGTCAGCCCCAGCATTTT.

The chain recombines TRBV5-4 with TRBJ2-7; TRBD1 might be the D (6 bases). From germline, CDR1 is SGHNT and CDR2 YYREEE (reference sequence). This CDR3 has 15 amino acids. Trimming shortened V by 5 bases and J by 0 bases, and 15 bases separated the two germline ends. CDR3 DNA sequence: TGTGCCAGCAGGACCTCTTCAGGGGACTCCTACGAGCAGTACTTC. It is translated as CASRTSSGDSYEQYF.

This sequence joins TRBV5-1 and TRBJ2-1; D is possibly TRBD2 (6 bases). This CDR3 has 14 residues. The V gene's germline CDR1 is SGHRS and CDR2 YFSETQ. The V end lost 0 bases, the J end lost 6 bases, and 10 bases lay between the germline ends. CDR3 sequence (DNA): TGCGCCAGCAGCTTGGGGACTACCTCCAATGAGCAGTTCTTC. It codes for CASSLGTTSNEQFF. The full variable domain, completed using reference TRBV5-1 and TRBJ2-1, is KAGVTQTPRYLIKTRGQQVTLSCSPISGHRSVSWYQQTPGQGLQFLFEYFSETQRNKGNFPGRFSGRQFSNSRSEMNVSTLELGDSALYLCASSLGTTSNEQFFGPGTRLTVL.

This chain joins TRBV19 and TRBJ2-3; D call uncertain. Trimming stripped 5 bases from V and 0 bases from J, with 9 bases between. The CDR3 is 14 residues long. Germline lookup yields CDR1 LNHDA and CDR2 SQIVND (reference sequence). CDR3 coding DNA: TGTGCCAGTAGTCCTAAGACAAGCACAGATACGCAGTATTTT. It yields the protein CASSPKTSTDTQYF.

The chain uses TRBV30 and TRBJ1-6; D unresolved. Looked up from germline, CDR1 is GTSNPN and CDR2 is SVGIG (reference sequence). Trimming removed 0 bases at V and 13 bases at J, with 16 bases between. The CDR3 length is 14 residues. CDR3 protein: CAWSVLTWSNPLHF. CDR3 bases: TGTGCCTGGAGTGTACTGACATGGTCAAATCCCCTCCACTTT.

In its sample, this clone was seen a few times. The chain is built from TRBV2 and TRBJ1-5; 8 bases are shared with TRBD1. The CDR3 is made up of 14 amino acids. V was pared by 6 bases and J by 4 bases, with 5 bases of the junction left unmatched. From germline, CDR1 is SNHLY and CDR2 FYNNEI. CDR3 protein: CASSQGAPNQPQHF. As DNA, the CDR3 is TGTGCCAGCAGCCAGGGGGCCCCTAATCAGCCCCAGCATTTT.

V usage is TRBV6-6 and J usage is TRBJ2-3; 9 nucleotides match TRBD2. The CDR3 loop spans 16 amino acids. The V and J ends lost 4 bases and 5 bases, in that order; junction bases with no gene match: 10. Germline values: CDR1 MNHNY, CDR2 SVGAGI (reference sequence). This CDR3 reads CASSSRPSGVVDTQYF. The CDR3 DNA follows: TGTGCCAGCAGTTCTCGTCCTAGCGGGGTTGTAGATACGCAGTATTTT.

CDR3 DNA sequence: TGTGCCAGCAGCTTGAGGAGGGCAGGGGGCGCTTCTAATGAAAAACTGTTTTTT. It specifies CASSLRRAGGASNEKLFF. The gene calls are TRBV5-4 and TRBJ1-4; TRBD1 matches at 8 bases. Trimming removed 1 base from V and 3 bases from J; junction bases left unmatched: 11. CDR3 size: 18 residues. Germline V CDR1 and CDR2: SGHNT, YYREEE (reference sequence).

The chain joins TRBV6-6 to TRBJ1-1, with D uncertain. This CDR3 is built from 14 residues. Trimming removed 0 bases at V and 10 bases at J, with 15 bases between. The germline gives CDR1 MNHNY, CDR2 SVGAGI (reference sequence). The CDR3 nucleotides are TGTGCCAGCAGTTACTCTGGAGGTCCTCGTACAGCTTTCTTT. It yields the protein CASSYSGGPRTAFF.

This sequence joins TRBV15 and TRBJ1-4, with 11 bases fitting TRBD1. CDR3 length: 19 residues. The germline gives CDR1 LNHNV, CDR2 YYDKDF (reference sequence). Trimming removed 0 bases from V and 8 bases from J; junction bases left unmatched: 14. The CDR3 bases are TGTGCCACCAGCAGAGACCCCTCCCCGGGACAGGGGGAAGGAGAAAAACTGTTTTTT. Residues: CATSRDPSPGQGEGEKLFF.

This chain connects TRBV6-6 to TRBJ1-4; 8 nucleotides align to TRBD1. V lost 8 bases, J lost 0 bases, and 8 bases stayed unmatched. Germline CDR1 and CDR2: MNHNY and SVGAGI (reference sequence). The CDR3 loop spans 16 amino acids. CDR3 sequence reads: CASANGGQATNEKLFF. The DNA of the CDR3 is TGTGCCAGCGCAAACGGGGGACAGGCAACTAATGAAAAACTGTTTTTT.

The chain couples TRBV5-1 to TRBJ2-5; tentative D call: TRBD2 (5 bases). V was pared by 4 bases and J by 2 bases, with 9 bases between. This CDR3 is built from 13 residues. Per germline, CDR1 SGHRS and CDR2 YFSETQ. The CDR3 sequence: CASSVGNQETQYF. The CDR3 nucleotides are TGCGCCAGCAGCGTCGGGAATCAAGAGACCCAGTACTTC.

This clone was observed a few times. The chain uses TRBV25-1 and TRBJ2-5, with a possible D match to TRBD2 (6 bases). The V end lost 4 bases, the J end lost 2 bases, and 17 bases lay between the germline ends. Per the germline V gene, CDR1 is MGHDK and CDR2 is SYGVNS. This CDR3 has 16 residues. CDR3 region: CASSVRPGLIQETQYF. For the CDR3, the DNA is TGTGCCAGCAGTGTACGTCCGGGACTTATACAAGAGACCCAGTACTTC.

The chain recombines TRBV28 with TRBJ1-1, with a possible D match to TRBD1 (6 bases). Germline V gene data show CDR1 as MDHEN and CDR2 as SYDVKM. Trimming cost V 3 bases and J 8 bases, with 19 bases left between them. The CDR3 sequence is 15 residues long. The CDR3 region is CASSFFTGLVGEAFF. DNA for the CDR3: TGTGCCAGCAGTTTTTTTACAGGGCTGGTTGGGGAAGCTTTCTTT.

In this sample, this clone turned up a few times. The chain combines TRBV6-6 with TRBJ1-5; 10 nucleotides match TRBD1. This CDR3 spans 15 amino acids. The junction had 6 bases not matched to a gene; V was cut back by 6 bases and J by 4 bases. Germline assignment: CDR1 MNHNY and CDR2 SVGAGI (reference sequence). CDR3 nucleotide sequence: TGTGCCAGCAGCCTCGGACAGGGGGTAAATCAGCCCCAGCATTTT. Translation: CASSLGQGVNQPQHF.

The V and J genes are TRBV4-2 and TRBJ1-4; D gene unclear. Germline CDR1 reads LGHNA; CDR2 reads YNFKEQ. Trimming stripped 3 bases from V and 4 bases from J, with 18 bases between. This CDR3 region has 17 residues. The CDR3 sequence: CASSHPWGGQRNEKLFF. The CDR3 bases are TGTGCCAGCAGCCATCCCTGGGGAGGGCAGCGTAATGAAAAACTGTTTTTT.